This T cell receptor beta chain emerged from a study of cytomegalovirus exposure and HLA in healthy donors. General study points: Subsequent analysis revealed that first-cohort TCR clusters tended to co-occur in the 120 or so validation repertoires. Rarity held for most TCR sequences, but there were some public TCRs that occurred in many donors. Through in vitro validation, three CMV-associated chains were shown to be specific for CMV antigens. Among TCR beta chains, those listed as cytomegalovirus-associated numbered approximately 150.

Comments on this clone: What it binds is not known.

With 4 bases removed from V and 3 bases from J, the gap between germline ends came to 18 bases. Germline values: CDR1 MNHEY, CDR2 SMNVEV (reference sequence). The length of the CDR3 is 16 residues. Repertoires were generated with immunoSEQ multiplex PCR, while TCRdb's copy carries only in-frame clones and drops some. The sample yields 100,000 to 150,000 clones, 95% to 97% seen once. This chain connects TRBV27 to TRBJ1-2; D not certain. The sequenced sample was PBMCs. This receptor was taken from a man aged 18 to 30 in good health and CMV-seronegative. This chain's CDR3 is CASSSPGVQGHYGYTF. The CDR3 coding sequence is TGTGCCAGCAGTTCACCCGGGGTGCAAGGTCACTATGGCTACACCTTC.